What follows are 14 T cell receptor beta chains derived from one specimen sequenced in a study of a mutant IDH1 vaccine in newly diagnosed glioma. Noted time point: week 47, end of study. Vaccination used 300 ug of mutant IDH1 20-mer peptide per dose, with topical imiquimod. These receptors are not linked to any known antigen. Using immunoSEQ multiplex PCR, the repertoire was profiled, and TCRdb retains in-frame clones only, with some absent. The data show about 11,000 clones, about four fifths seen once. The specimen comprised PBMCs, sampled from a glioma patient whose treatment included an IDH1 peptide vaccine. The receptors were sampled from a man aged 25-40 years with glioma.

The chain uses TRBV27 and TRBJ2-2; no definite D call. This CDR3 is 15 amino acids long. Trimming took off 3 bases at V and 0 bases at J, with 8 bases between the two ends. From germline, CDR1 is MNHEY and CDR2 SMNVEV (reference sequence). CDR3: CASSFGRSNTGELFF. The CDR3 nucleotides are TGTGCCAGCAGTTTCGGCCGCTCGAACACCGGGGAGCTGTTTTTT.

This chain uses TRBV7-2 with TRBJ2-1, with 15 bases aligning to TRBD2. The CDR3 loop spans 17 amino acids. CDR1 and CDR2 from the germline V gene are SGHTA and FQGNSA. With 1 base clipped from V and 16 bases from J, the junction kept 14 bases outside the gene matches. CDR3 amino acids: CASSLGGGGLAGGPVFF. CDR3 DNA sequence: TGTGCCAGCAGCTTAGGAGGGGGAGGACTAGCGGGAGGGCCTGTATTCTTC.

The chain carries TRBV2 and TRBJ2-5; 12 bases agree with TRBD2. The J call may be incorrect, as the DNA end agrees better with TRBJ2-7. This CDR3 contains 16 residues. Germline CDR1 SNHLY, CDR2 FYNNEI. In DNA form, the CDR3 reads TGTGCCAGCAGTGAAGTCAGACTAGCGGGAGCCGACGAGCAGTACTTC. This encodes CASSEVRLAGADEQYF.

The V and J genes are TRBV18 and TRBJ2-3; no reliable D call. Germline V CDR1 and CDR2: KGHSH, LQKENI. There are 14 residues in the CDR3. V dropped 0 bases and J dropped 2 bases, with 6 bases sitting between them. The CDR3 region has the DNA TGTGCCAGCTCACCACCGGTCCACACAGATACGCAGTATTTT. This gives the protein CASSPPVHTDTQYF.

This chain joins TRBV2 and TRBJ2-6, with 16 bases aligning to TRBD2. The CDR3 consists of 20 residues. CDR1 SNHLY and CDR2 FYNNEI come from the germline V gene. V lost 5 bases to trimming and J lost 1 base; unmatched junction nucleotides: 8. The CDR3 sequence: CASSSLGLAGGISGANVLTF. The CDR3 DNA sequence: TGTGCCAGCAGTTCCCTGGGACTAGCGGGAGGGATATCTGGGGCCAACGTCCTGACTTTC.

The rearrangement uses TRBV18 and TRBJ1-1, with D possibly TRBD1 on 6 matching bases. The V gene lost 6 bases and the J gene lost 1 base, with 9 bases spanning the gap. Germline assignment: CDR1 KGHSH and CDR2 LQKENI. This CDR3 is built from 13 residues. CDR3 DNA sequence: TGTGCCAGCTCTCAGGGGCAGAACACTGAAGCTTTCTTT. Protein product: CASSQGQNTEAFF.

Here the CDR3 reads CASSQEGRGASGGPRGDTQYF. The CDR3 DNA sequence: TGCGCCAGCAGCCAAGAAGGTCGAGGAGCTAGCGGCGGTCCTAGGGGAGATACGCAGTATTTT. V and J are TRBV4-1 and TRBJ2-3; 7 nucleotides agree with TRBD2. The junction had 23 bases not matched to a gene; V was cut back by 0 bases and J by 5 bases. Germline V lookup: CDR1 MGHRA, CDR2 YSYEKL. The CDR3 has 21 residues.

CDR3 in DNA: TGTGCCAGCAGCTTAGGTTGGGGTAATCAGCCCCAGCATTTT. The encoded protein is CASSLGWGNQPQHF. This chain uses TRBV7-2 with TRBJ1-5; unclear D gene. V was trimmed by 1 base and J by 4 bases, leaving 8 bases between them. There are 14 residues in the CDR3. Germline loops: CDR1 SGHTA, CDR2 FQGNSA.

This clone occurred a few times. The genes are TRBV19 and TRBJ1-4, with 8 bases matching TRBD1. Germline lookup yields CDR1 LNHDA and CDR2 SQIVND (reference sequence). The J segment lost 5 bases and the V segment lost 7 bases, leaving 6 bases of the junction unmatched. The CDR3 length is 14 residues. As DNA, the CDR3 is TGTGCCAGTAATAGAGGACAGGGAAATGAAAAACTGTTTTTT. Encoded protein: CASNRGQGNEKLFF.

This chain uses TRBV4-2 with TRBJ2-7; 9 positions agree with TRBD2. Unmatched junction bases numbered 6, after V lost 0 bases and J lost 12 bases. The CDR3 loop spans 13 amino acids. CDR1 is LGHNA, CDR2 YNFKEQ, per germline. CDR3 nucleotide sequence: TGTGCCAGCAGCCAAGAGGGTAGCGGGAGAACGTACTTC. Encoded protein: CASSQEGSGRTYF.

The chain couples TRBV7-7 to TRBJ2-7; 10 nucleotides match TRBD1. Germline assignment: CDR1 SSHAT and CDR2 FNYEAQ (reference sequence). The CDR3 has 16 amino acids. V shed 5 bases and J 2 bases; nucleotides not matched to a gene: 9. The CDR3 region is CASSTIRDRGPYEQYF. The CDR3 coding sequence is TGTGCCAGCAGCACAATCCGGGACAGGGGCCCCTACGAGCAGTACTTC.

V usage is TRBV10-3 and J usage is TRBJ2-2; unclear D gene. The CDR3 runs to 13 residues. CDR1 and CDR2 (germline): ENHRY, SYGVKD. Trimming cost V 11 bases and J 1 base, with 11 bases left between them. This CDR3 reads CAARSVNTGELFF. CDR3 DNA: TGTGCCGCTCGGAGCGTGAACACCGGGGAGCTGTTTTTT.

The chain recombines TRBV10-3 with TRBJ1-1, with D perhaps TRBD1 (5 bases). The CDR3 is 14 residues long. Trimming removed 4 bases from V and 4 bases from J, with 13 bases in between. Per the germline V gene, CDR1 is ENHRY and CDR2 is SYGVKD. In DNA, the CDR3 is TGTGCCATCAGTGGCGGGGGACTGGGCACTGAAGCTTTCTTT. This codes for CAISGGGLGTEAFF.

This rearrangement joins TRBV2 to TRBJ2-7, with 8 bases that match TRBD1. This CDR3 is 12 amino acids long. Germline values: CDR1 SNHLY, CDR2 FYNNEI. With 7 bases clipped from V and 6 bases from J, the junction kept 5 bases outside the gene matches. CDR3 nucleotides: TGTGCCAGCACCTTAGACAGGGGCGAGCAGTACTTC. As protein: CASTLDRGEQYF.